The clone carrying this TCR beta chain was seen at least ten times. Its target is unknown. Via MiXCR, TCRdb re-called the 5' RACE reads, giving one row per CDR3 protein. Of about 150,000 distinct CDR3 sequences in the sample, around 3.4% were seen once. This record belongs to a study of identical twins. Study findings and constraints: Beta out-of-frame twin sharing showed a weaker excess. Excess low generation probability was seen in twin-shared out-of-frame alpha sequences. Models underestimated out-of-frame TCR alpha sharing in monozygotic twins. While abundant cord blood beta clonotypes carried fewer insertions, memory repertoires showed no such pattern.

This TCR was recovered from a man between 18 and 35 years old in good health. Sample: memory T cells sorted from blood.

CDR3 coding DNA: TGTGCCAGCAGCCCTAAACTAGCGGGATCTGGCAATGAGCAGTTCTTC. It encodes CASSPKLAGSGNEQFF. The gene calls are TRBV6-1 and TRBJ2-1; 10 bases align to TRBD2. V gave up 6 bases and J gave up 6 bases; unmatched junction bases: 11. CDR3 length: 16 amino acids. Germline-derived CDR1 and CDR2 are MNHNS and SASEGT.